These T cell receptor beta chains were read from a single sample in a study of T-cell reconstitution after alpha-beta-depleted transplantation in children. Using its own MiXCR run on the PCR reads, TCRdb lists one record per CDR3 protein. The sample lists over 400,000 distinct CDR3 sequences, roughly an eighth occurring once. Sequencing was performed on PBMCs from the stem cell graft donor, taken from the stem cell graft. The receptor source for this set is a human donor who donated a stem cell graft to a child with combined immunodeficiency. CDR3s include the opening cysteine and the closing phenylalanine or tryptophan. A D gene is named only where the DNA matches it firmly. The size of a clone is reported for some rows only, either as once, few or many, or as a class for expanded clones.

d_call j_call v_call clone_size cdr3_nt cdr3_aa
TRBD2 TRBJ2-3 TRBV6-2/TRBV6-3 few TGTGCCAGCAGTTTGAGCGGGGGGGCCTGGAATACGCAGTATTTT CASSLSGGAWNTQYF
- TRBJ2-3 TRBV7-6 many TGTGCCAGCAGCCCAGAGCCGCCGGCAAGACCCTACCCAGATACGCAGTATTTT CASSPEPPARPYPDTQYF
- TRBJ2-7 TRBV28 many TGTGCCAGCAGCCCCTCAGGGGTATGGACCTACGAGCAGTACTTC CASSPSGVWTYEQYF
TRBD2 TRBJ2-3 TRBV9 many TGTGCCAGCAGCGTTTGGACTAGCGGCACAGATACGCAGTATTTT CASSVWTSGTDTQYF
- TRBJ2-2 TRBV27 - TGTGCCAGCAGTTTATCCGGCTCTTCCGGGGAGCTGTTTTTT CASSLSGSSGELFF
TRBD2 TRBJ2-1 TRBV29-1 many TGCAGCGTTGAAGATTACGTAGCGGGGACTAAGGATGAGCAGTTCTTC CSVEDYVAGTKDEQFF
- TRBJ2-1 TRBV30 - TGTGCCTGGAGTCGGAGAAATGAGCAGTTCTTC CAWSRRNEQFF
TRBD2 TRBJ2-7 TRBV12-5 - TGTGCTAGTGCTTTAACTAGCGGGCTAAACGGGCAGTACTTC CASALTSGLNGQYF
TRBD2 TRBJ2-5 TRBV4-3 few TGCGCCAGCAGCCAGGTTCGGACTAGCGGGAGAGGGGAGACCCAGTACTTC CASSQVRTSGRGETQYF
TRBD2 TRBJ2-7 TRBV29-1 few TGCAGCGTCCGACTAGCGGGTTACGAGCAGTACTTC CSVRLAGYEQYF
TRBD1 TRBJ1-2 TRBV7-2 - TGTGCCAGCAGCTGGGACAGGGCAGGCTATGGCTACACCTTC CASSWDRAGYGYTF
TRBD1 TRBJ2-6 TRBV11-1 once TGTGCCAGCAGCTACCCACGGTCGGGACAGTCCCCGGGGAGGGCCAACGTCCTGACTTTC CASSYPRSGQSPGRANVLTF
- TRBJ2-2 TRBV9 many TGTGCCAGCAGCGTGAGATTACACCCGGAGCTGTTTTTT CASSVRLHPELFF
TRBD2 TRBJ2-3 TRBV10-3 - TGTGCCATCAGCTTTAGCGGGAAAACTAGCACAGATACGCAGTATTTT CAISFSGKTSTDTQYF
TRBD1 TRBJ2-7 TRBV27 - TGTGCCAGCAGTCCGACGACAGGGTCCGAGCAGTACTTC CASSPTTGSEQYF
- TRBJ1-1 TRBV6-1 many TGTGCCAGCAGACCGGCGGGACTGAACACTGAAGCTTTCTTT CASRPAGLNTEAFF
- TRBJ2-3 TRBV5-6 - TGTGCCAGCAGCTACGACCCAGGGCTAGGCACAGATACGCAGTATTTT CASSYDPGLGTDTQYF
- TRBJ2-5 TRBV7-6 many TGTGCCAGCAGCTTAGCGTTGAGAGAGACCCAGTACTTC CASSLALRETQYF
TRBD1 TRBJ1-4 TRBV7-8 - TGTGCCAGCAGCTCAGGGGGCGGACGGGAAAAACTGTTTTTT CASSSGGGREKLFF
- TRBJ1-2 TRBV24-1 - TGTGCCACCAGTGATTCCCGGACGGGATACTATGGCTACACCTTC CATSDSRTGYYGYTF
TRBD1 TRBJ2-4 TRBV20-1 - TGCAGTGCTAGATTCTTTTCCGGGACAGGGGATCTCCTAGCCAAAAACATTCAGTACTTC CSARFFSGTGDLLAKNIQYF
- TRBJ2-1 TRBV27 many TGTGCCAGCAGCCTAGCCCAGGGGTGGTTCGTTGAGCAGTTCTTC CASSLAQGWFVEQFF
TRBD2 TRBJ2-7 TRBV6-1 - TGTGCCAGCAGAAAACTAGCGGGACAACTCGAGCAGTACTTC CASRKLAGQLEQYF
TRBD2 TRBJ2-1 TRBV7-3 many TGTGCCAGCAGCCCTGGACTAGCGGGGGGTGAGCAGTTCTTC CASSPGLAGGEQFF
TRBD1 TRBJ1-4 TRBV20-1 - TGCTGTGCTAGAGTTGGAGGGACAGGGATTTATTCTAATGAAAAACTGTTTTTT CCARVGGTGIYSNEKLFF
TRBD2 TRBJ2-1 TRBV24-1 few TGTGCCACCAGGAGACTAGCGGGAGTGGATGAGCAGTTCTTC CATRRLAGVDEQFF
TRBD2 TRBJ2-7 TRBV20-1 few TGCAGTGCAGACCCGGGGACTAGCGAACCCCACGAGCAGTACTTC CSADPGTSEPHEQYF
- TRBJ2-7 TRBV30 - TGTGCCGGGAGGACAGGCAGCTCCTACGAGCAGTACTTC CAGRTGSSYEQYF
- TRBJ2-7 TRBV4-3 many TGCGCCAGCAGCCAAGATGGAGGGGGGGATAGCTCCTACGAGCAGTACTTC CASSQDGGGDSSYEQYF
- TRBJ2-5 TRBV6-2/TRBV6-3 once TGTGCCAGCAGCCGACCCGGGAAAGAGACCCAGTACTTC CASSRPGKETQYF
- TRBJ2-6 TRBV10-3 many TGTGCCATCAGTGATAGAAGTACTGGGGCCAACGTCCTGACTTTC CAISDRSTGANVLTF
- TRBJ2-7 TRBV9 few TGTGCCAGCAGCGCGGGCCCGAGCCCTGCCCATCAGTACTTC CASSAGPSPAHQYF
- TRBJ2-3 TRBV7-2 few TGTGCCAGCAGCTTCCCGGAGCAGGCGTCCTGGGCAGATACGCAGTATTTT CASSFPEQASWADTQYF
- TRBJ1-1 TRBV7-9 many TGTGCCAGCAGCTTAAACGGGGTGTCCACTGAAGCTTTCTTT CASSLNGVSTEAFF
- TRBJ2-7 TRBV10-3 few TGTGCCATCAGTGACCCCAGGGGTCCCTACGAGCAGTACTTC CAISDPRGPYEQYF
TRBD2 TRBJ2-3 TRBV6-1 many TGTGCCAGCAGCCTAGCGGGAGTGATAGATACGCAGTATTTT CASSLAGVIDTQYF
TRBD2 TRBJ2-1 TRBV20-1 few TGCAGTGCTAGAGATTCCCAGCTAGCGGGAGACGTGAATGAGCAGTTCTTC CSARDSQLAGDVNEQFF
- TRBJ1-1 TRBV6-5 - TGTGCCAGCAGTTACAAGGCAGGTATGAACACTGAAGCTTTCTTT CASSYKAGMNTEAFF
- TRBJ1-1 TRBV30 once TGTGCCTTGACGACACGTATGAACACTGAAGCTTTCTTT CALTTRMNTEAFF
TRBD2 TRBJ2-7 TRBV15 - TGTGCCACCAGCCCGGGGGGGGGGCCCTACGAGCAGTACTTC CATSPGGGPYEQYF
- TRBJ2-7 TRBV20-1 - TGCAGTGCCACAAAGGGACTTGGGGCCTACGAGCAGTACTTC CSATKGLGAYEQYF
- TRBJ2-5 TRBV15 few TGTGCCACCAGCAGAGAGACTGGGGGTCACACCCAGTACTTC CATSRETGGHTQYF
TRBD1 TRBJ1-2 TRBV12-5 - TGTGCTACCCACTCGGGACAGGGTGATTCTGACTATGGCTACACCTTC CATHSGQGDSDYGYTF
- TRBJ2-3 TRBV9 few TGTGCCAGCAGCGTAGCGTTCACAGATACGCAGTATTTT CASSVAFTDTQYF
- TRBJ1-4 TRBV4-3 - TGCGCCAGCAGCCGAACGACGGAGCCTTGGGAAAAACTGTTTTTT CASSRTTEPWEKLFF